This T cell receptor (beta chain) was sequenced in a study of T cell responses to AZD1222 COVID-19 vaccine. About this clone itself: As yet, its antigen is unknown.

Findings and limits, study-wide: Just 5 to 7 AZD1222 recipients were seropositive at baseline.

Produced via immunoSEQ multiplex PCR; TCRdb's table is partial and in-frame only. The repertoire holds nearly 110,000 clones, with 90% to 95% as singletons. CDR1 and CDR2 (germline): LGHDT, YNNKEL (reference sequence). There are 15 residues in the CDR3. V was clipped by 3 bases and J by 10 bases; unmatched bases: 11. The sample in question was peripheral blood, obtained on day 0 of AZD1222 vaccination. The chain has TRBV3-1 (or the pseudogene TRBV3-2) and TRBJ2-1, with 8 bases fitting TRBD1. The origin of this receptor is an adult in good health. The CDR3 region has the DNA TGTGCCAGCAGCCAGATGGGACAGGCCCTATTGGAGCAGTTCTTC. This translates into CASSQMGQALLEQFF.